This T cell receptor beta chain was captured in a study of technical replicates of blood from a few donors. Germline CDR1 reads MNHEY; CDR2 reads SMNVEV (reference sequence). CDR3 length: 13 amino acids. Trimming cost V 1 base and J 7 bases, with 10 bases left between them. Data came from immunoSEQ multiplex PCR; TCRdb stores just in-frame clones and leaves some out. The profile shows roughly 100,000 clones, 85% to 95% of them singletons. This clone was counted between two and nine times. This TCR was sampled from a human donor in good health. The rearrangement links TRBV27 to TRBJ1-1; possibly TRBD1 for D (6 bases). The sample was T cells isolated from PBMCs. CDR3 sequence reads: CASSLWLDSEAFF. In DNA form, the CDR3 reads TGTGCCAGCAGTTTATGGCTGGACAGTGAAGCTTTCTTT.